This TCR beta chain is from a study of tumor and adjacent non-tumor tissue in lung cancer (dated by TCRdb to between 2018 and 2020). In terms of the full investigation: Patients with adenocarcinoma (about twelve), squamous cell carcinoma (2) and small cell lung cancer (1) were included in the cohort. The roughly 15 enrolled patients, of whom around 10 were men and 5 were women, were aged about 31 to 85 years and were diagnosed with TNM stage I to III disease. In total, sequencing yielded 95 million to 150 million productive TCRbeta reads, which works out to an average of about 4.17 million reads per sample. The study compared bulk TCRbeta repertoires between lung tumor tissue and matched distant non-tumor lung tissue from about 14 lung cancer patients. For each patient, one tumor sample and one normal lung sample were taken, giving under 35 paired specimens that underwent TCRbeta CDR3 sequencing.

This clonotype appeared many times. The specificity of this receptor is unknown. Per-base qualities were not stored, and no clone one base away is much larger. Trimming at the junction amounts to 6 bases on V and 3 bases on J, and the germline ends lie 11 bases apart. Spanning cysteine to phenylalanine, the CDR3 consists of 13 amino acids. The kept DNA is CDR3 alone, 39 bases in frame from the first base. RNA was isolated from bulk unsorted tissue, and RNA quality was assessed with a NanoDrop ND-1000 and an Agilent 2100. Newly diagnosed lung cancer patients without prior chemotherapy who had been admitted for thoracic surgery in China between August and November 2014 were enrolled as donors. Anyone who had undergone radiotherapy or chemotherapy before, or who had another cancer at the same time, was left out of the study. Surgical tissue pieces of roughly 1-2.2 cm3 were preserved in RNAlater solution and were kept at -80 degrees C until use.

The library was obtained by multiplex PCR. TCRdb names Illumina HiSeq 2500 as the instrument used. Following protocols modified from ARM-PCR, the researchers constructed TCRbeta libraries through three rounds of nested PCR with primers (Table S4). PCR products of 200-500 bp were gel-excised and purified with the QIAquick gel extraction kit before sequencing. On the authors' methods: Reads were cleaned with Trimmomatic, merged with FLASH into complete CDR3 sequences, and assigned to V(D)J germline segments with MiTCR. Clonal diversity was calculated as the inverse Simpson's index using VDJtools. In-frame sequences without a premature stop codon were defined as productive reads. TCRdb's own reprocessing of the public reads used fastp at Q25 and MiXCR and kept productive beta chains. Every entry covers one CDR3 protein and lists the most common genes and DNA from its rows. In this record, the V and J calls reflect TCRdb's handling and not the investigators' own analysis. For this sample there are approximately 65,000 distinct CDR3 sequences; about 61% appear just once. The ten largest clones represent roughly a fifth of the sample.

What the authors observed across the whole study: The top 100 clones made up a significantly larger cumulative share of the repertoire in normal lung than in tumor tissue. Because peripheral blood was not sequenced, blood TCRbeta repertoires in the lung cancer patients of the study were not examined. Neither the sequencing platform nor unique molecular identifiers are mentioned in the methods. Only roughly 16 patients were included in the cohort, and the need for larger samples and more detailed clinical data was noted by the authors. Younger patients had significantly higher TCR diversity, and higher tumor TCR diversity was associated with shorter overall and disease-free survival. Tumor tissue showed significantly higher TCR diversity (inverse Simpson) than normal lung tissue, at around 450 vs 150 (P = 0.0075, Mann-Whitney U test).

The V gene is TRBV12-3 or TRBV12-4 and the J gene is TRBJ1-1; the D gene cannot be resolved reliably. Sequencing input: lung tumor tissue. This clonotype originated in a man between 50 and 59 years old with non-small cell lung cancer. The nucleotide sequence is TGTGCCAGCAGCCCGAGACGGGACACTGAAGCTTTCTTT. It translates as CASSPRRDTEAFF.